This TCR beta chain was recorded in a study of T cell responses to AZD1222 COVID-19 vaccine. Overall study findings and caveats: Donors were largely white British and mainly female; clonal diversity was possibly underestimated.

Sequencing used immunoSEQ multiplex PCR; TCRdb keeps in-frame clones, though not all of them. The data hold 110,000 to 150,000 clones, with 92% observed a single time. Concerning this clone: The antigen is undetermined.

V lost 2 bases and J lost 12, with 11 bases in between. The CDR3 has 11 residues. Germline loops: CDR1 SGHDT, CDR2 YYEEEE. This clonotype was sampled from an adult who received the AZD1222 COVID-19 vaccine. This chain connects TRBV5-6 to TRBJ1-2, with no clear D. Sequencing was performed on peripheral blood, taken 28 days after the second AZD1222 dose. The CDR3 nucleotides read TGTGCCAGCAGCTTTAACGAATTCCACACCTTC. Its protein product is CASSFNEFHTF.